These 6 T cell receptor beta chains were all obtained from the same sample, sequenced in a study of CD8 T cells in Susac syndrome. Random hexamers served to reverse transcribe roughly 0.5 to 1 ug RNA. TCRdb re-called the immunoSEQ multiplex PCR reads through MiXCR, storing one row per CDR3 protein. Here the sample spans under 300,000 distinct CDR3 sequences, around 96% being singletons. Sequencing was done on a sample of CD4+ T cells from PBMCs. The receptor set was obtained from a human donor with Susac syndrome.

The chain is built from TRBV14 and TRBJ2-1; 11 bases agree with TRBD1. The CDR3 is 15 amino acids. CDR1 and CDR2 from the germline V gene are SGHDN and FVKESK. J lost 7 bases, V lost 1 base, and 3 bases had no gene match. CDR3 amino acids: CASSQGTGGNNEQFF. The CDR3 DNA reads TGTGCCAGCAGCCAAGGGACAGGGGGCAATAATGAGCAGTTCTTC.

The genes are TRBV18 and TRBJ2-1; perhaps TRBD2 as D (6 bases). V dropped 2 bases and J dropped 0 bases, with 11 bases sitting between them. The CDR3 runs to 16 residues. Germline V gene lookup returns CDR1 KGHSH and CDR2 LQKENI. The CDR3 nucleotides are TGTGCCAGCTCACCAATAGCGGCTAGCTCCTACAATGAGCAGTTCTTC. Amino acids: CASSPIAASSYNEQFF.

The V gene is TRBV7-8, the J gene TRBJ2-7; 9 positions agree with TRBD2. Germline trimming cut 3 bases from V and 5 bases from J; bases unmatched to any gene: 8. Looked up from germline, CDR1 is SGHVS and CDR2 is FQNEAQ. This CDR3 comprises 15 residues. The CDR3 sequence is CASSFGGRAINEQYF. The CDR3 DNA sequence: TGTGCCAGCAGCTTCGGCGGGAGGGCCATTAACGAGCAGTACTTC.

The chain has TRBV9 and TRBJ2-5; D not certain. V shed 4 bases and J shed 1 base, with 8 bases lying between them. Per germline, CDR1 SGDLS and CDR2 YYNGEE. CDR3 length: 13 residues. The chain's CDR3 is CASSPFAQETQYF. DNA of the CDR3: TGTGCCAGCAGCCCTTTTGCCCAAGAGACCCAGTACTTC.

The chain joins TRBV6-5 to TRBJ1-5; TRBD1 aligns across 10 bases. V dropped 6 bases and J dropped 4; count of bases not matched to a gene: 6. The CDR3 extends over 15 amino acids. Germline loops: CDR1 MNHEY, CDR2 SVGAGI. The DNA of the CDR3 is TGTGCCAGCAGCGTGGACAGGGGGTCTAATCAGCCCCAGCATTTT. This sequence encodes CASSVDRGSNQPQHF.

Written as DNA, the CDR3 is TGTGCCAGCAGCTTCCGACGCAATCAGCCCCAGCATTTT. It encodes CASSFRRNQPQHF. V usage is TRBV11-3 and J usage is TRBJ1-5; D not resolved. The CDR3 has 13 residues. V dropped 3 bases and J dropped 2 bases, with 5 bases sitting between them. CDR1 and CDR2 (germline): SGHNT, YENEEA.